The 8 T cell receptor beta chains in this list originate from one sample, sequenced in a study of tumor-infiltrating lymphocytes in localized non-small cell lung cancer. The method was immunoSEQ multiplex PCR; TCRdb's version includes in-frame clones alone and lacks a portion of them. The data show about 3,000 clones, with roughly two fifths seen just once and roughly a fifth held by the top ten. Input material: uninvolved lung tissue not adjacent to the tumor. The receptors were gathered from a human donor with non-small cell lung cancer.

The rearrangement uses TRBV4-1 and TRBJ1-4; D is uncertain. Germline loops: CDR1 MGHRA, CDR2 YSYEKL. Trimming removed 1 base at V and 6 bases at J, with 3 bases between. The CDR3 has 12 amino acids. CDR3 nucleotides: TGCGCCAGCAGCCAAGCTTATGAAAAACTGTTTTTT. This codes for CASSQAYEKLFF.

This clone showed up just a few times. The chain combines TRBV20-1 with TRBJ2-5; no definite D call. V was shortened by 3 bases and J by 7 bases, with 6 bases between the two germline ends. Germline CDR1 is DFQATT and CDR2 is SNEGSKA (reference sequence). The CDR3 is 10 amino acids. This CDR3 reads CSASYGTQYF. CDR3 nucleotide sequence: TGCAGTGCTAGTTACGGGACCCAGTACTTC.

CDR3 nucleotides: TGCGCCAGCAGCCAAGAACGTTCGTCTCAGCCCCAGCATTTT. Its protein is CASSQERSSQPQHF. The chain has TRBV4-1 and TRBJ1-5, with unresolved D. The CDR3 has 14 residues. Trimming shortened V by 0 bases and J by 6 bases, and 9 bases separated the two germline ends. Germline CDR1 MGHRA, CDR2 YSYEKL.

The genes are TRBV28 and TRBJ2-7; D remains unclear. Germline values: CDR1 MDHEN, CDR2 SYDVKM. CDR3 length: 16 amino acids. Deletions cut 7 bases from V and 3 bases from J, with 22 bases between. CDR3 coding DNA: TGTGCCAGCACCTTGGGCTTTTCGGCGTTTCGCTACGAGCAGTACTTC. This sequence encodes CASTLGFSAFRYEQYF.

J is TRBJ1-5 and V is TRBV4-1; 9 bases align to TRBD1. The CDR3 is made up of 15 amino acids. CDR1 and CDR2 from the germline V gene are MGHRA and YSYEKL. With V trimmed by 4 bases and J by 5 bases, 6 bases remained unmatched. DNA for the CDR3: TGCGCCAGCAGCCCTCCGGACAGGGGACATCAGCCCCAGCATTTT. Translation gives CASSPPDRGHQPQHF.

This chain joins TRBV2 and TRBJ1-1; D is perhaps TRBD1 (5 bases). This CDR3 spans 15 amino acids. Trimming removed 6 bases from V and 5 bases from J, with 19 bases in between. Germline CDR1 is SNHLY and CDR2 is FYNNEI. DNA for the CDR3: TGTGCCAGCAGCTTAGGCGGCGGGGGAGTAACTGAAGCTTTCTTT. It codes for CASSLGGGGVTEAFF.

This clone was seen only a few times. The chain recombines TRBV6-5 with TRBJ2-1, with TRBD2 matching 7 bases. The J segment lost 2 bases and the V segment lost 4 bases, leaving 5 bases of the junction unmatched. Germline V gives CDR1 MNHEY, CDR2 SVGAGI. The CDR3 covers 15 residues. The CDR3 reads CASSFRAGTYNEQFF. Written as DNA, the CDR3 is TGTGCCAGCAGTTTCAGAGCGGGGACCTACAATGAGCAGTTCTTC.

This clone was seen a handful of times. This chain connects TRBV10-1 to TRBJ2-7; TRBD2 aligns across 9 bases. The V segment lost 4 bases and the J segment 4 bases; nucleotides outside the gene matches: 5. CDR1 is WNHNN and CDR2 is SYGVQD in the germline V gene (reference sequence). The CDR3 spans 14 residues. Here the CDR3 DNA reads TGCGCCAGCAGTGCAAAGACTAGCGGATACGAGCAGTACTTC. Translating it yields CASSAKTSGYEQYF.